This T cell receptor (beta chain) was documented in a study of cytomegalovirus exposure and HLA in healthy donors. Study-level results: A few chains tied to CMV proved CMV antigen-specific in vitro. A subsequent analysis found that TCR clusters from the first cohort also tended to co-occur in the approximately 130 validation repertoires, with approximately 95% of cluster scores above 0.

In the case of this clone: The antigen remains unidentified.

Produced via immunoSEQ multiplex PCR; TCRdb's table is partial and in-frame only. The sample contains more than 200,000 clones, roughly 90% of which appear only once. This CDR3 region has 17 residues. J gave up 5 bases and V 1 base, and 10 bases lay outside the gene matches. Per germline, CDR1 SGHRS and CDR2 YFSETQ. The donors were part of the validation cohort, which consisted of roughly 120 subjects and was separate from the first cohort of about 670 subjects. This sequence originates from a man between 18 and 35 years old in good health and CMV-seropositive. The sequencing input was PBMCs. The V and J genes are TRBV5-1 and TRBJ2-2; TRBD2 matches 8 bases. The CDR3 sequence: CASSLRVAGGQTGELFF. The CDR3 DNA reads as TGCGCCAGCAGCTTGAGGGTGGCGGGAGGCCAGACCGGGGAGCTGTTTTTT.